These 7 T cell receptor beta chains share one sample of origin, sequenced in a study of T-cell memory formation after mild COVID-19. MiXCR, applied by TCRdb to the 5' RACE reads, yields one record per CDR3 protein. The sample consists of 390,000 or so distinct CDR3 sequences, approximately 15% of them appearing once. Sequencing was carried out using PBMCs or a T cell subset sorted from them (not recorded which). All receptors come from a man younger than 35 who had mild COVID-19 (a few samples of this study predate the infection). Cell type and time point are not known.

This clonotype was recorded a few times. CDR3 coding DNA: TGTGCCAGCTCACCACCGGGGACAGGGGAGCAGTACGTC. It yields the protein CASSPPGTGEQYV. The rearrangement uses TRBV18 and TRBJ2-7; the match to TRBD1 covers 9 bases. V lost 0 bases, J lost 7 bases, and 1 base stayed unmatched. Germline assignment: CDR1 KGHSH and CDR2 LQKENI. There are 13 residues in the CDR3.

V usage is TRBV20-1 and J usage is TRBJ2-5, with 11 bases identical to TRBD2. The length of the CDR3 is 15 residues. J was trimmed by 4 bases and V by 5 bases; bases with no gene match: 9. CDR1 and CDR2 (germline): DFQATT, SNEGSKA (reference sequence). The DNA for the CDR3 is TGCAGTGCTGGTCGACTAGCGGGGACGGGAGAGACCCAGTACTTC. It yields the protein CSAGRLAGTGETQYF.

This clonotype has just a few counts. The V gene is TRBV6-5, the J gene TRBJ2-7; 7 nucleotides agree with TRBD1. The CDR3 totals 15 residues. Per the germline V gene, CDR1 is MNHEY and CDR2 is SVGAGI. V trimming: 5 bases; J trimming: 2 bases; junction bases outside the gene matches: 9. CDR3 amino acids: CASSPSTGVPYEQYF. The CDR3 nucleotides read TGTGCCAGCAGTCCCTCAACAGGGGTCCCCTACGAGCAGTACTTC.

CDR3 residues: CASSFWTDVTDTQYF. As DNA, the CDR3 is TGTGCCAGCAGCTTTTGGACAGATGTCACAGATACGCAGTATTTT. The V call is TRBV7-2, the J call TRBJ2-3, with D tentatively TRBD1 (6 bases). The CDR3 runs to 15 residues. CDR1 is SGHTA and CDR2 is FQGNSA in the germline V gene. V lost 3 bases and J lost 2, with 12 bases in between. The full variable domain, its missing parts supplied by reference TRBV7-2 and TRBJ2-3, is GAGVSQSPSNKVTEKGKDVELRCDPISGHTALYWYRQSLGQGLEFLIYFQGNSAPDKSGLPSDRFSAERTGGSVSTLTIQRTQQEDSAVYLCASSFWTDVTDTQYFGPGTRLTVL.

V and J are TRBV5-8 and TRBJ1-1; 7 bases align to TRBD1. This CDR3 is built from 15 residues. After removal of 3 bases from V and 1 base from J, the junction contained 6 bases not matched to a gene. Germline lookup yields CDR1 SGHTS and CDR2 YDEGEE. This CDR3 reads CASSWGDRRNTEAFF. CDR3 nucleotides: TGTGCCAGCAGCTGGGGGGACAGAAGGAACACTGAAGCTTTCTTT.

This chain connects TRBV9 to TRBJ2-5; D is unresolved. The CDR3 totals 13 residues. Trimming pared 0 bases from V and 2 bases from J, leaving 5 bases between. Germline CDR1 is SGDLS and CDR2 is YYNGEE. As DNA, the CDR3 is TGTGCCAGCAGCGTAGATATTCAAGAGACCCAGTACTTC. Its translation: CASSVDIQETQYF.

This rearrangement joins TRBV4-2 to TRBJ2-5; 7 positions match TRBD2. CDR3 size: 15 residues. CDR1 and CDR2 (germline): LGHNA, YNFKEQ. V trimming: 1 base; J trimming: 5 bases; junction bases outside the gene matches: 7. The CDR3 here is CASSQGLAARETQYF. CDR3 DNA: TGTGCCAGCAGCCAAGGCCTAGCGGCCAGGGAGACCCAGTACTTC.